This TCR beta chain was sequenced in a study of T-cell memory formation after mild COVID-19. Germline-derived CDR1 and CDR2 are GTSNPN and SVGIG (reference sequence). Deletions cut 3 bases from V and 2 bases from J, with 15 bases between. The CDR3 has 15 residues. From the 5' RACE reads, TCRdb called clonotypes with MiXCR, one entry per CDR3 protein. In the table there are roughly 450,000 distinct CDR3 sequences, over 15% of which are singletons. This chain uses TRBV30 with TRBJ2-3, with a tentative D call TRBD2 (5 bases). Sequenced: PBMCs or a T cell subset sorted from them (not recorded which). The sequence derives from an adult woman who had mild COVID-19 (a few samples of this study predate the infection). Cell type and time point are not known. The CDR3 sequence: CAWRPRVRPTDTQYF. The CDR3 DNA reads TGTGCCTGGAGGCCGCGGGTGCGACCCACAGATACGCAGTATTTT.